The clone carrying this TCR gamma chain is medium-sized (0.01 to 0.1%) by share. Antigen specificity is unknown. Flow sorting of PBMC yielded separate Vgamma9/Vdelta2+ and Vdelta2-negative gammadelta T cell populations for bulk repertoire analysis. CDR3 size: 14 residues. CDR1 is VTNTFY and CDR2 is YDVSTARD in the germline V gene (reference sequence). Trimming took 2 bases from V and 4 from J; bases not matched to a gene: 8. Both TRG and TRD chains were sequenced from each sorted sample. TCRdb redid the clone calls on the multiplex PCR reads with CATT. The sample has about 30,000 gamma-chain clones; more than 1.4% are singletons. The data were obtained in a study of γδ T cells in repeated Plasmodium falciparum infection. For the study at large: Each infection was followed by sampling at 21 days, plus baseline and some pre-infection draws. Findings and limits, study-wide: Vdelta2-negative gammadelta repertoires appeared less diverse and less shared in Malian than Australian children.

V and J are TRGV3 and TRGJ1 or TRGJ2. The sample consisted of gamma-delta T cells from blood. The TCR originated in a pool of human donors (malaria-infected and uninfected, not separated). The CDR3 DNA is TGTGCCACCTGGGACACCTACGGGTATTATAAGAAACTCTTT. Residues: CATWDTYGYYKKLF.